A selection of T cell receptor beta chains follows, all from one sample in a study of cytomegalovirus exposure and HLA in healthy donors. TCRdb's copy holds only in-frame clones and misses some; the assay was immunoSEQ multiplex PCR. Its table lists over 100,000 clones. The sequenced material came from PBMCs. The receptors were gathered from a woman aged 40 to 55 in good health and CMV-seropositive. The CDR3 runs from the conserved cysteine through the conserved F or W. The order of the fields is V gene, D gene, J gene, CDR3 protein, CDR3 DNA. The D gene is left open where the match is weak.

V gene: TRBV21-1
D gene: -
J gene: TRBJ1-4
CDR3 protein: CASSKQEKLFF
CDR3 DNA: TGTGCCAGCAGCAAACAGGAAAAACTGTTTTTT

V gene: TRBV4-2
D gene: TRBD1
J gene: TRBJ2-7
CDR3 protein: CASSQVRDRVSYEQYF
CDR3 DNA: TGTGCCAGCAGCCAAGTGCGAGACAGGGTATCCTACGAGCAGTACTTC

V gene: TRBV5-1
D gene: TRBD1
J gene: TRBJ2-2
CDR3 protein: CASSFGTVNTGELFF
CDR3 DNA: TGCGCCAGCAGCTTTGGGACAGTGAACACCGGGGAGCTGTTTTTT

V gene: TRBV2
D gene: TRBD2
J gene: TRBJ2-3
CDR3 protein: CASTPGRGTDTQYF
CDR3 DNA: TGTGCCAGCACCCCCGGGAGGGGAACAGATACGCAGTATTTT

V gene: TRBV10-3
D gene: -
J gene: TRBJ1-5
CDR3 protein: CAISETQGRDQPQHF
CDR3 DNA: TGTGCCATCAGTGAGACTCAGGGGAGGGATCAGCCCCAGCATTTT

V gene: TRBV5-1
D gene: TRBD2
J gene: TRBJ2-1
CDR3 protein: CASSLQLPGTSGSNEQFF
CDR3 DNA: TGCGCCAGCAGCTTGCAACTACCCGGGACTAGCGGGAGCAATGAGCAGTTCTTC

V gene: TRBV7-3
D gene: -
J gene: TRBJ2-1
CDR3 protein: CASSLFGGLYNEQFF
CDR3 DNA: TGTGCCAGCAGCTTATTCGGGGGGCTGTACAATGAGCAGTTCTTC

V gene: TRBV28
D gene: TRBD2
J gene: TRBJ2-7
CDR3 protein: CASSGAGTSSYEQYF
CDR3 DNA: TGTGCCAGCAGTGGAGCCGGGACTAGCAGCTACGAGCAGTACTTC

V gene: TRBV28
D gene: -
J gene: TRBJ2-1
CDR3 protein: CASSFIPASPYNEQFF
CDR3 DNA: TGTGCCAGCAGTTTTATCCCAGCGAGCCCCTACAATGAGCAGTTCTTC

V gene: TRBV2
D gene: TRBD1
J gene: TRBJ2-7
CDR3 protein: CASSGTGTAYEQYF
CDR3 DNA: TGTGCCAGCAGTGGCACCGGGACAGCCTACGAGCAGTACTTC

V gene: TRBV5-1
D gene: TRBD2
J gene: TRBJ2-1
CDR3 protein: CASSLGAGVNEQFF
CDR3 DNA: TGCGCCAGCAGCTTGGGAGCGGGAGTCAATGAGCAGTTCTTC

V gene: TRBV9
D gene: -
J gene: TRBJ2-2
CDR3 protein: CASSVGQGGTGELFF
CDR3 DNA: TGTGCCAGCAGCGTAGGACAGGGAGGCACCGGGGAGCTGTTTTTT

V gene: TRBV2
D gene: -
J gene: TRBJ2-7
CDR3 protein: CASIPSVGPQGGHEQYF
CDR3 DNA: TGTGCCAGCATCCCCTCTGTAGGCCCCCAGGGCGGCCACGAGCAGTACTTC

V gene: TRBV14
D gene: -
J gene: TRBJ1-1
CDR3 protein: CASSQDWGGEAFF
CDR3 DNA: TGTGCCAGCAGCCAAGATTGGGGCGGAGAAGCTTTCTTT

V gene: TRBV6-4
D gene: TRBD2
J gene: TRBJ2-1
CDR3 protein: CASSEGTSNDEQFF
CDR3 DNA: TGTGCCAGCAGTGAAGGGACTAGCAACGATGAGCAGTTCTTC

V gene: TRBV7-3
D gene: TRBD1
J gene: TRBJ2-7
CDR3 protein: CASSPRQGSYEQYF
CDR3 DNA: TGTGCCAGCAGCCCCCGACAGGGAAGCTACGAGCAGTACTTC

V gene: TRBV4-1
D gene: TRBD1
J gene: TRBJ1-5
CDR3 protein: CASSQETGRRNQPQHF
CDR3 DNA: TGCGCCAGCAGCCAGGAGACAGGGCGGCGAAATCAGCCCCAGCATTTT

V gene: TRBV11-2
D gene: TRBD2
J gene: TRBJ2-1
CDR3 protein: CASSFFPGLAGNEQFF
CDR3 DNA: TGTGCCAGCAGCTTCTTTCCCGGACTAGCGGGCAATGAGCAGTTCTTC

V gene: TRBV6-5
D gene: -
J gene: TRBJ1-2
CDR3 protein: CASSYGEGGSFGYTF
CDR3 DNA: TGTGCCAGCAGTTACGGGGAAGGGGGTAGTTTCGGCTACACCTTC

V gene: TRBV11-2
D gene: TRBD1
J gene: TRBJ2-3
CDR3 protein: CASSNRGQRGTDTQYF
CDR3 DNA: TGTGCCAGCAGCAATAGGGGGCAGAGGGGGACAGATACGCAGTATTTT

V gene: TRBV7-3
D gene: -
J gene: TRBJ2-2
CDR3 protein: CASSSYRVGNTGELFF
CDR3 DNA: TGTGCCAGCAGCTCTTACAGGGTCGGAAACACCGGGGAGCTGTTTTTT

V gene: TRBV7-9
D gene: -
J gene: TRBJ2-5
CDR3 protein: CASSARDFQETQYF
CDR3 DNA: TGTGCCAGCAGCGCCAGGGACTTTCAAGAGACCCAGTACTTC

V gene: TRBV30
D gene: -
J gene: TRBJ2-2
CDR3 protein: CAWRATSRGGELFF
CDR3 DNA: TGTGCCTGGAGGGCGACGTCTCGGGGCGGGGAGCTGTTTTTT

V gene: TRBV9
D gene: -
J gene: TRBJ1-3
CDR3 protein: CASSAQGSGNTIYF
CDR3 DNA: TGTGCCAGCAGCGCACAGGGCTCTGGAAACACCATATATTTT

V gene: TRBV9
D gene: TRBD2
J gene: TRBJ2-7
CDR3 protein: CASSRTSGSGYEQYF
CDR3 DNA: TGTGCCAGCAGCAGAACTAGCGGGAGTGGCTACGAGCAGTACTTC

V gene: TRBV11-1
D gene: TRBD1
J gene: TRBJ2-3
CDR3 protein: CASSPGTGDTDTQYF
CDR3 DNA: TGTGCCAGCAGCCCCGGGACAGGGGACACAGATACGCAGTATTTT

V gene: TRBV4-3
D gene: TRBD2
J gene: TRBJ2-1
CDR3 protein: CASSASGSYNEQFF
CDR3 DNA: TGCGCCAGCAGCGCTAGCGGGAGTTACAATGAGCAGTTCTTC

V gene: TRBV10-2
D gene: -
J gene: TRBJ2-7
CDR3 protein: CASSLDGGIDVYEQYF
CDR3 DNA: TGCGCCAGCAGCCTCGATGGGGGGATTGATGTCTACGAGCAGTACTTC

V gene: TRBV7-2
D gene: -
J gene: TRBJ1-2
CDR3 protein: CASSLALRGAFMGYTF
CDR3 DNA: TGTGCCAGCAGCTTAGCGCTCCGGGGAGCATTCATGGGCTACACCTTC

V gene: TRBV29-1
D gene: -
J gene: TRBJ2-2
CDR3 protein: CSVPQRETDGELFF
CDR3 DNA: TGCAGCGTCCCCCAACGGGAAACGGACGGGGAGCTGTTTTTT